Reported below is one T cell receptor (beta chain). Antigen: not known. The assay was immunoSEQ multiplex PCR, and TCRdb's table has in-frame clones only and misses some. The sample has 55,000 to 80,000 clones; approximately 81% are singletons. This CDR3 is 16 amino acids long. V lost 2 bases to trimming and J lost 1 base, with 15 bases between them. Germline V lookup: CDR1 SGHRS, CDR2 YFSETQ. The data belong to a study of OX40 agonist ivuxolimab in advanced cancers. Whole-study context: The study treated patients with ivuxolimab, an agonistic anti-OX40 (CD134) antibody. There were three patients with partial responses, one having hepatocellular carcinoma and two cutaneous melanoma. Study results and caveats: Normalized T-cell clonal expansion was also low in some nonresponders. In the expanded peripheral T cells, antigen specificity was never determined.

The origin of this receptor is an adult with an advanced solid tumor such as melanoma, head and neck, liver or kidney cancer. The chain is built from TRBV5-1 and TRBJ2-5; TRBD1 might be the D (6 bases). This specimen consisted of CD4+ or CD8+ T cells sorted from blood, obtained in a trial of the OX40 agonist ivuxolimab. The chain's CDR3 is CASSFAPGASQETQYF. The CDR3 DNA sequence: TGCGCCAGCAGCTTTGCTCCAGGGGCTTCCCAAGAGACCCAGTACTTC.